This TCR beta chain was sequenced for a study of human T cells and chemical hapten exposure. At the level of the study: Epicutaneous patch tests delivered 0.01% DPC to the upper back, with evaluation at 6 days.

The ends were cut back, 2 bases at V and 5 bases at J, with 16 bases in the middle. There are 15 residues in the CDR3. Germline CDR1 is LNHDA and CDR2 is SQIVND (reference sequence). Stated time point: patch test 2, 6 weeks after DPC sensitization. The treatment: therapeutic diphenylcyclopropenone sensitization with weekly scalp DPC. MiXCR, run by TCRdb on the RACE reads, gives a single entry per CDR3 protein. The sample yields about 69,000 distinct CDR3 sequences, over 9% seen once. This clonotype was seen ten or more times. The source material was whole blood, sampled in connection with sensitization to the hapten diphenylcyclopropenone (DPC). The V and J genes are TRBV19 and TRBJ2-7, with a weak D call TRBD1 (6 bases). This sequence originates from a woman between 50 and 59 years old with alopecia areata. Some clones in this sample may be carry-over from other donors' samples. The DNA of the CDR3 is TGTGCCAGTAGTATATCTAACAGGGTCGTGGACGAGCAGTACTTC. Its protein is CASSISNRVVDEQYF.